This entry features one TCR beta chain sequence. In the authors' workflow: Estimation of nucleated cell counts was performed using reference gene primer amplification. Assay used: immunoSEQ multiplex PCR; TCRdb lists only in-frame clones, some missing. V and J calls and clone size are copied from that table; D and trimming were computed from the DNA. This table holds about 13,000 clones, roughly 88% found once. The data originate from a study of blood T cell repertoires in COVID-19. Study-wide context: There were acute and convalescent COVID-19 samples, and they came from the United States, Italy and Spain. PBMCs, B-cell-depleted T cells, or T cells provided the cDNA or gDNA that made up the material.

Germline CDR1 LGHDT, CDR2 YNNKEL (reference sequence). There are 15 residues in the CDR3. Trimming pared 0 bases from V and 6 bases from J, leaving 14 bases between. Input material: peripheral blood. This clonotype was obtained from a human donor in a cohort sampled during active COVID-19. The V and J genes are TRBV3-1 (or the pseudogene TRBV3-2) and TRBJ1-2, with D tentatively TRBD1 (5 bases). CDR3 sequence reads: CASSQDLGGANGYTF. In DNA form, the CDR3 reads TGTGCCAGCAGCCAAGATCTTGGAGGGGCGAATGGCTACACCTTC.